The 17 T cell receptor beta chains below come from one sample, sequenced in a study of identifying expanded T cells in peripheral blood. Method: immunoSEQ multiplex PCR; TCRdb's copy keeps in-frame clones and lacks some. The sample includes around 120,000 clones, roughly 90% seen only once; the top ten take 7.5% to 8.5%. Sequenced sample: blood. These receptors were obtained from a person between 18 and 69 years old in good health.

This clone showed up just a few times. The V gene is TRBV7-7, the J gene TRBJ2-2; perhaps TRBD2 as D (6 bases). V lost 4 bases to trimming and J lost 4 bases, with 10 bases between them. The CDR3 is made up of 14 amino acids. From germline, CDR1 is SSHAT and CDR2 FNYEAQ (reference sequence). The CDR3 DNA reads TGTGCCAGCAGCTCTGGAGGGGTCACCGGGGAGCTGTTTTTT. It is translated as CASSSGGVTGELFF.

This clone was picked up a small number of times. The J gene is TRBJ1-6, the V gene TRBV19; 8 positions match TRBD1. Germline CDR1 LNHDA, CDR2 SQIVND (reference sequence). V was pared by 6 bases and J by 7 bases, with 5 bases of the junction left unmatched. The CDR3 sequence is 14 residues long. CDR3 loop: CASRDRAGNSPLHF. CDR3 sequence (DNA): TGTGCCAGTAGGGACAGGGCCGGCAATTCACCCCTCCACTTT. The complete variable domain, with remaining parts taken from reference TRBV19 and TRBJ1-6, reads DGGITQSPKYLFRKEGQNVTLSCEQNLNHDAMYWYRQDPGQGLRLIYYSQIVNDFQKGDIAEGYSVSREKKESFPLTVTSAQKNPTAFYLCASRDRAGNSPLHFGNGTRLTVT.

V is TRBV18 and J is TRBJ2-4; weak D call: TRBD1 (5 bases). Germline assignment: CDR1 KGHSH and CDR2 LQKENI. Trimming shortened V by 3 bases and J by 5 bases, and 11 bases separated the two germline ends. This CDR3 contains 14 residues. CDR3: CASSPLTAENIQYF. As DNA, the CDR3 is TGTGCCAGCTCACCTTTGACAGCAGAAAACATTCAGTACTTC.

CDR3 DNA: TGCGCCAGCAGCCAAGTCGTCAGGTCGTCCCTCACTGAAGCTTTCTTT. Amino acids: CASSQVVRSSLTEAFF. The chain combines TRBV4-3 with TRBJ1-1, with no clear D. CDR3 length equals 16 residues. Germline assignment: CDR1 LGHNA and CDR2 YSLEER. The V and J ends lost 1 base and 4 bases respectively, with 16 bases between them.

This chain connects TRBV5-6 to TRBJ2-1; 10 bases are shared with TRBD1. The length of the CDR3 is 17 residues. With V trimmed by 5 bases and J by 1 base, 9 bases remained unmatched. Germline V gives CDR1 SGHDT, CDR2 YYEEEE. Written as DNA, the CDR3 is TGTGCCAGCAGTAGTCCGGGACAGGGGCGATCCTACAATGAGCAGTTCTTC. It translates to CASSSPGQGRSYNEQFF.

This clone was counted a single time. The rearrangement links TRBV7-9 to TRBJ2-7, with 7 bases matching TRBD2. V shed 1 base, J shed 5 bases, and the junction held 5 bases outside the gene matches. This CDR3 has 14 amino acids. CDR1 is SEHNR, CDR2 FQNEAQ, per germline (reference sequence). Written as DNA, the CDR3 is TGTGCCAGCAGCTTAGGTGGACTAGGCAACGAGCAGTACTTC. Its protein product is CASSLGGLGNEQYF.

The chain recombines TRBV5-5 with TRBJ1-6; D not certain. Per germline, CDR1 SGHKS and CDR2 YYEKEE (reference sequence). The CDR3 covers 15 residues. Trimming took 4 bases from V and 1 from J, leaving 9 bases between them. The CDR3 region has the DNA TGTGCCAGCAGCATACCGGGGTCCTATAATTCACCCCTCCACTTT. Protein product: CASSIPGSYNSPLHF.

The sample holds one count of this clone. This chain uses TRBV28 with TRBJ2-3, with D hard to call. This CDR3 is 16 amino acids long. The germline V gene has CDR1 MDHEN and CDR2 SYDVKM. The ends were cut back, 0 bases at V and 0 bases at J, with 10 bases in the middle. DNA for the CDR3: TGTGCCAGCAGTTTATGGGTAGCAGGTAGCACAGATACGCAGTATTTT. It yields the protein CASSLWVAGSTDTQYF. The entire variable domain, with the rest obtained from reference TRBV28 and TRBJ2-3, is as follows: DVKVTQSSRYLVKRTGEKVFLECVQDMDHENMFWYRQDPGLGLRLIYFSYDVKMKEKGDIPEGYSVSREKKERFSLILESASTNQTSMYLCASSLWVAGSTDTQYFGPGTRLTVL.

The rearrangement joins TRBV4-2 to TRBJ2-7; TRBD1 might be the D (6 bases). Trimming stripped 5 bases from V and 2 bases from J, with 13 bases between. Germline CDR1 and CDR2: LGHNA and YNFKEQ. This CDR3 has 14 amino acids. The CDR3 nucleotides are TGTGCCAGCAGCGCGTCGGACAGAACCTACGAGCAGTACTTC. Translating it yields CASSASDRTYEQYF.

This rearrangement joins TRBV5-4 to TRBJ2-5; D gene uncertain. Looked up from germline, CDR1 is SGHNT and CDR2 is YYREEE (reference sequence). This CDR3 contains 12 residues. V gave up 3 bases and J gave up 4 bases, with 7 bases separating them. CDR3 sequence (DNA): TGTGCCAGCAGCTCGCCCCGAGAGACCCAGTACTTC. Its translation is CASSSPRETQYF. Full variable domain (outside the CDR3, taken from reference TRBV5-4 and TRBJ2-5): ETGVTQSPTHLIKTRGQQVTLRCSSQSGHNTVSWYQQALGQGPQFIFQYYREEENGRGNFPPRFSGLQFPNYSSELNVNALELDDSALYLCASSSPRETQYFGPGTRLLVL.

The chain is built from TRBV18 and TRBJ1-5; 7 bases agree with TRBD1. J was trimmed by 5 bases and V by 6 bases; bases with no gene match: 10. The CDR3 consists of 15 residues. Germline-derived CDR1 and CDR2 are KGHSH and LQKENI. CDR3 in DNA: TGTGCCAGCTCCGTAGACAGGGTTGGGGATCAGCCCCAGCATTTT. It translates to CASSVDRVGDQPQHF.

V is TRBV7-2 and J is TRBJ2-5, with D hard to call. CDR1 SGHTA and CDR2 FQGNSA come from the germline V gene. CDR3 length: 11 amino acids. Trimming pared 7 bases from V and 3 bases from J, leaving 6 bases between. CDR3 region: CASTNKETQYF. Here the CDR3 DNA reads TGTGCCAGCACCAACAAAGAGACCCAGTACTTC.

The chain employs TRBV7-3 and TRBJ2-2; 8 nucleotides agree with TRBD2. With 6 bases clipped from V and 5 bases from J, the junction kept 5 bases outside the gene matches. CDR3 length equals 14 residues. Germline assignment: CDR1 SGHTA and CDR2 FQGTGA. As DNA, the CDR3 is TGTGCCAGCAGTTGGCGGGAGGCTACCGGGGAGCTGTTTTTT. Protein product: CASSWREATGELFF.

CDR3 coding DNA: TGTGCCAGCTCACTACAGGGAGTGTACTACGAGCAGTACTTC. It is translated as CASSLQGVYYEQYF. This chain joins TRBV18 and TRBJ2-7, with D maybe TRBD1 (6 bases). The V end lost 4 bases, the J end lost 3 bases, and 13 bases lay between the germline ends. The CDR3 consists of 14 residues. The V gene's germline CDR1 is KGHSH and CDR2 LQKENI. The full variable domain, with the rest looked up from reference TRBV18 and TRBJ2-7, is NAGVMQNPRHLVRRRGQEARLRCSPMKGHSHVYWYRQLPEEGLKFMVYLQKENIIDESGMPKERFSAEFPKEGPSILRIQQVVRGDSAAYFCASSLQGVYYEQYFGPGTRLTVT.

The V gene is TRBV7-8, the J gene TRBJ2-1; 10 bases align to TRBD2. The CDR3 length is 14 residues. V was pared by 5 bases and J by 6 bases, with 4 bases of the junction left unmatched. CDR1 is SGHVS, CDR2 FQNEAQ, per germline. The DNA of the CDR3 is TGTGCCAGCAGCGGTAGCGGGGGGCCCAATGAGCAGTTCTTC. It is translated as CASSGSGGPNEQFF. The variable domain in full, with the rest retrieved from reference TRBV7-8 and TRBJ2-1, is GAGVSQSPRYKVAKRGQDVALRCDPISGHVSLFWYQQALGQGPEFLTYFQNEAQLDKSGLPSDRFFAERPEGSVSTLKIQRTQQEDSAVYLCASSGSGGPNEQFFGPGTRLTVL.

This clone appeared once. The genes are TRBV5-1 and TRBJ2-5, with D unresolved. Between the trimmed V and J ends, which lost 5 bases and 3 bases, there was a span of 17 bases. CDR1 is SGHRS, CDR2 YFSETQ, per germline. The CDR3 has 15 residues. Here the CDR3 reads CASRPTVGGEETQYF. The CDR3 region has the DNA TGCGCCAGCAGACCAACGGTGGGTGGTGAAGAGACCCAGTACTTC.

V is TRBV5-5 and J is TRBJ2-7; TRBD1 agrees at 8 bases. There are 16 residues in the CDR3. V was pared by 6 bases and J by 3 bases, with 14 bases of the junction left unmatched. From germline, CDR1 is SGHKS and CDR2 YYEKEE (reference sequence). As DNA, the CDR3 is TGTGCCAGCACGCGGGCGCGGGCAGGGGGCGTCTACGAGCAGTACTTC. It specifies CASTRARAGGVYEQYF.